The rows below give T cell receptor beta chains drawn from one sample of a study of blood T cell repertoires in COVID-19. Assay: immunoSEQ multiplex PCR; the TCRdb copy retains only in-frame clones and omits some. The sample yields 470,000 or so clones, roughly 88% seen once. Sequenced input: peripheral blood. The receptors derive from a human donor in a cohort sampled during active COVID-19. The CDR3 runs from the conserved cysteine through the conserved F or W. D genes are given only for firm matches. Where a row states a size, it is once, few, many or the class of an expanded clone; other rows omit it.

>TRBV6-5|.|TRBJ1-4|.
TGTGCCAGCAGGCGATCTGCAACTAATGAAAAACTGTTTTTT
CASRRSATNEKLFF
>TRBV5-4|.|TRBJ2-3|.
TGTGCCAGCAAAAAGCAAACGGGAAACACAGATACGCAGTATTTT
CASKKQTGNTDTQYF
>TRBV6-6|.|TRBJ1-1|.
TGTGCCAGCAGAACCCCCGGGGGGAACACTGAAGCTTTCTTT
CASRTPGGNTEAFF
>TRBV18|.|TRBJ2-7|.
TGTGCCAGCTCACCTTCCGGGAGAGCCTACGAGCAGTACTTC
CASSPSGRAYEQYF
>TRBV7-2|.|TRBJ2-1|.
TGTGCCAGCAACCAACCAGGGTACAATGAGCAGTTCTTC
CASNQPGYNEQFF
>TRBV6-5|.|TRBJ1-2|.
TGTGCCAGCAAGATGGGGGCGCTGTTCAACTATGGCTACACCTTC
CASKMGALFNYGYTF
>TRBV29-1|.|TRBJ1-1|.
TGCAGCGTTGAATCGACCCCGGGCACTGAAGCTTTCTTT
CSVESTPGTEAFF
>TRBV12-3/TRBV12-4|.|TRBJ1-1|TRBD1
TGTGCCAGCACCTTGGAGGAGGGGGCAGGAGCTTTCTTT
CASTLEEGAGAFF
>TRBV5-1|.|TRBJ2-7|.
TGCGCCAGCAGCATCAGCTACGAGCAGTACTTC
CASSISYEQYF
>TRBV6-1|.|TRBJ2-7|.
TGTGCCAGCAGTGACGGACATTACTCCTACGAGCAGTACTTC
CASSDGHYSYEQYF
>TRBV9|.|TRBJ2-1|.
TGTGCCAGCAGCTCCCTCATTGCTACGGAGCAGTTCTTC
CASSSLIATEQFF
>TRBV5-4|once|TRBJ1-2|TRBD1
TGTGCCAGCAGCCCTGAACAGGGGCCTGCGATCAACTATGGCTACACCTTC
CASSPEQGPAINYGYTF
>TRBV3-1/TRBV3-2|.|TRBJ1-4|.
TGTGCCAGCAGCCAATTCGGGGAGGAAAAACTGTTTTTT
CASSQFGEEKLFF
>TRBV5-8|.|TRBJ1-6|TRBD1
TGTGCCAGCAGCTTGGGTACAGGACAGGGGGCATATTCACCCCTCCACTTT
CASSLGTGQGAYSPLHF
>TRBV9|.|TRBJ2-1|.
TGTGCCAGCAGCGTACTGGAGGCTTACAATGAGCAGTTCTTC
CASSVLEAYNEQFF
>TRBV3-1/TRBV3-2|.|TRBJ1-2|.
TGTGCCAGCAGCCAAACGGACTATGGCTACACCTTC
CASSQTDYGYTF
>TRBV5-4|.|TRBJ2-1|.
TGTGCCAGCAGCGGTGGACTTCAGCTTTACAATGAGCAGTTCTTC
CASSGGLQLYNEQFF
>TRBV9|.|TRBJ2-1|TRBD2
TGTGCCAGCAGCGCGACTAGCGGGCCTTACAATGAGCAGTTCTTC
CASSATSGPYNEQFF
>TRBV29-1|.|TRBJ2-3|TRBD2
TGCAGCGTGTTGACTAGCGGGAGTGTCACAGATACGCAGTATTTT
CSVLTSGSVTDTQYF
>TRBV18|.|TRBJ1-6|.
TGTGCCAGCTCACCACCGGGTCGGGCACCCCTCCACTTT
CASSPPGRAPLHF
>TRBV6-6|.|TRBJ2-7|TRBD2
TGTGCCAGCAGTTACGGCGGGAGAGGGGACGAGCAGTACTTC
CASSYGGRGDEQYF
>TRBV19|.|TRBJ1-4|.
TGTGCCAGTAGTATAGCTGCAACTAATGAAAAACTGTTTTTT
CASSIAATNEKLFF
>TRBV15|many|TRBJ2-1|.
TGTGCCACCAGCCCTGACAGGATTGCCTACAATGAGCAGTTCTTC
CATSPDRIAYNEQFF
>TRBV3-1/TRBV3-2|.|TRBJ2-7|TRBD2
TGTGCCAGCAGCCCGTCTCAGCGGGGGGCCTACGAGCAGTACTTC
CASSPSQRGAYEQYF
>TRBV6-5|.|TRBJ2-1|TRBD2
TGTGCCAGCAGGGGGAGCGGGGGAGGTAGGGAGCAGTTCTTC
CASRGSGGGREQFF
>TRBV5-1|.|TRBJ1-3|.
TGCGCCAGCAGCCGGACGGGAATAAGCTCTGGAAACACCATATATTTT
CASSRTGISSGNTIYF
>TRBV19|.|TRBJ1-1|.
TGTGCCAGTAGTATAGCTGCTCGCGGCAGGGCCCCTGAAGCTTTCTTT
CASSIAARGRAPEAFF
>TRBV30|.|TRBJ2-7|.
TGTGCCTGGACAGGAGGTTCCTACGAGCAGTACTTC
CAWTGGSYEQYF
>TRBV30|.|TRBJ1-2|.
TGTGCCTGGACCTCTACGGACACTAACTATGGCTACACCTTC
CAWTSTDTNYGYTF
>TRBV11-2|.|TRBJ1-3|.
TGTGCCAGCAGCTTAGGGGGCGGGGATGGAAACACCATATATTTT
CASSLGGGDGNTIYF
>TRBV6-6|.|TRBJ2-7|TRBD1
TGTGCCAGCCGGACCACAGGGGAAGGGGCCTACGAGCAGTACTTC
CASRTTGEGAYEQYF
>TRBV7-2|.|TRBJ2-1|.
TGTGCCAGCAGCTTAGGACCAGGGGAGGGCAATGAGCAGTTCTTC
CASSLGPGEGNEQFF
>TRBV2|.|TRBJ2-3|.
TGTGCCAGCAGGAAGAATTTTATCACTAGCACAGATACGCAGTATTTT
CASRKNFITSTDTQYF
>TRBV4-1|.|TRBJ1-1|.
TGCGCCAGCCACTCCCAAGAGGGTCCCGCTTTCTTT
CASHSQEGPAFF
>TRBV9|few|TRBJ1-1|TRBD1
TGTGCCAGCAGCGGAGGAACAGGGGGACGTACTGAAGCTTTCTTT
CASSGGTGGRTEAFF
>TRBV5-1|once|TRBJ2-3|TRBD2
TGCGCCAGCAGTTGGCGGGAGACCTCTAGCACAGATACGCAGTATTTT
CASSWRETSSTDTQYF
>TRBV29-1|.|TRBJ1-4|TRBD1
TGCAGCGGCAGACAGGGGGGAAGTGAAAAACTGTTTTTT
CSGRQGGSEKLFF
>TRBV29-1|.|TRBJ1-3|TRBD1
TGCAGGATCCATCGGCCCAGGACAGGCCAAAACTCTGGAAACACCATATATTTT
CRIHRPRTGQNSGNTIYF
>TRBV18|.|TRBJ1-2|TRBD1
TGTGCCAGCACCCGGGACAGGGAAGCTACCGGGGGTGGCTACACCTTC
CASTRDREATGGGYTF
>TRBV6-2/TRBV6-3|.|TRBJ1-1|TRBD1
TGTGCCAGCAGTTCTGCGACAGGGAAGAACACTGAAGCTTTCTTT
CASSSATGKNTEAFF
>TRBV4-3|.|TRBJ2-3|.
TGCGCCAGCAGCCAAGACCCGCACAGGGACACAGATACGCAGTATTTT
CASSQDPHRDTDTQYF
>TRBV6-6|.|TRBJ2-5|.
TGTGCCAGCGTGCGCCCAGGGGCACAAGAGACCCAGTACTTC
CASVRPGAQETQYF
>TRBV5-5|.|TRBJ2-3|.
TGTGCCAGCAGCTACGGTGGAGCTGGCACAGATACGCAGTATTTT
CASSYGGAGTDTQYF
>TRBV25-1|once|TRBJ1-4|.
TGTGCCAGCAGTGATCGGGGTTGGGGTAAACTGTTTTTT
CASSDRGWGKLFF
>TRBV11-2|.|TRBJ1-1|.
TGTGCCAGCAGTCCAAGCGGGGTGAACACTGAAGCTTTCTTT
CASSPSGVNTEAFF
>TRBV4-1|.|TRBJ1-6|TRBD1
TGCGCCAGCAGCCAAGGTTCGGGACAGGGGGTCTCTAATTCACCCCTCCACTTT
CASSQGSGQGVSNSPLHF
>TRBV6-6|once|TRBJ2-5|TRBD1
TGTGCCAGCAGACTGGACAGGGGGCGTGAGACCCAGTACTTC
CASRLDRGRETQYF
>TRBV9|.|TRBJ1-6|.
TGTGCCAGCAGCGTAGAGGGGCAGGGTAATTCACCCCTCCACTTT
CASSVEGQGNSPLHF
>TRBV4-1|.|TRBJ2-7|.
TGCGCCAGCAGCCAGGGACACCTACCAACCTACGAGCAGTACTTC
CASSQGHLPTYEQYF
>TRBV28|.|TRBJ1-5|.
TGTGCCAGCGGCTCTAATGGCGGGAGGCCCCAGCATTTT
CASGSNGGRPQHF
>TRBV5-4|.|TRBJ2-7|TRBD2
TGTGCCAGCAGCCCGGGGCGGGCGGGAGCGGGAGAGCAGTACTTC
CASSPGRAGAGEQYF
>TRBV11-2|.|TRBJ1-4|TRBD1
TGTGCCAGCAGCTTTCTCGGACAGGAAAATGAAAAACTGTTTTTT
CASSFLGQENEKLFF
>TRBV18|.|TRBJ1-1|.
TGTGCCAGCTCCCTTAGGGGGAAAACGGACACTGAAGCTTTCTTT
CASSLRGKTDTEAFF
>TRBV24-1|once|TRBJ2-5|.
TGTGCCACCAGTGATCCCCTATTTCAAGAGACCCAGTACTTC
CATSDPLFQETQYF
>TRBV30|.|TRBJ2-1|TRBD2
TGTGCCTGGAGTGTACTGGGTAGCGGGGAGCAGTTCTTC
CAWSVLGSGEQFF